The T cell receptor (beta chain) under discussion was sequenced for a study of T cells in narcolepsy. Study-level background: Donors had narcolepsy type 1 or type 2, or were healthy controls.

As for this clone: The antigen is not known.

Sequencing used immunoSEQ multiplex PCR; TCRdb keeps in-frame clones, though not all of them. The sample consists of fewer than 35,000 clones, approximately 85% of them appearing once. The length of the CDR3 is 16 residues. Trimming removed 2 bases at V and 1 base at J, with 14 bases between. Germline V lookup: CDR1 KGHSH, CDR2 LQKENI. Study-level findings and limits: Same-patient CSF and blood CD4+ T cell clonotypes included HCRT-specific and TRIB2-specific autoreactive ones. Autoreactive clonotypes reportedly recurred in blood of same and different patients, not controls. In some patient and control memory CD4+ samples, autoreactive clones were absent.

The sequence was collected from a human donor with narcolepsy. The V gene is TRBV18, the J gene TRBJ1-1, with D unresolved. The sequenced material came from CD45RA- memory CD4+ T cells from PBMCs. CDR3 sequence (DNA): TGTGCCAGCTCACCATTCAGAGGGATAGAGAACACTGAAGCTTTCTTT. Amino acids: CASSPFRGIENTEAFF.